One and the same sample provided the 5 T cell receptor beta chains below, sequenced in a study of blood T cell repertoires in COVID-19. Assay used: immunoSEQ multiplex PCR; TCRdb lists only in-frame clones, some missing. The sample has 110,000 or so clones; 70% to 90% are singletons. The source material was peripheral blood. These receptors were collected from a woman in her 70s who had recovered from COVID-19.

The rearrangement links TRBV30 to TRBJ1-2, with 7 bases aligning to TRBD1. V shed 8 bases, J shed 2 bases, and the junction held 8 bases outside the gene matches. The germline V gene encodes CDR1 GTSNPN and CDR2 SVGIG (reference sequence). This CDR3 contains 13 residues. The CDR3 DNA reads TGTGCCCGCTGGCCGGGACAGAACTATGGCTACACCTTC. This sequence encodes CARWPGQNYGYTF. Full variable domain (missing parts from reference TRBV30 and TRBJ1-2): SQTIHQWPATLVQPVGSPLSLECTVEGTSNPNLYWYRQAAGRGLQLLFYSVGIGQISSEVPQNLSASRPQDRQFILSSKKLLLSDSGFYLCARWPGQNYGYTFGSGTRLTVV.

The genes are TRBV27 and TRBJ2-4; 11 bases align to TRBD2. The germline V gene has CDR1 MNHEY and CDR2 SMNVEV (reference sequence). The CDR3 loop spans 14 amino acids. Unmatched junction bases numbered 4, after V lost 6 bases and J lost 6 bases. The CDR3 DNA reads TGTGCCAGCAGGGTAGCGGGAGGGATAAACATTCAGTACTTC. It codes for CASRVAGGINIQYF.

The sample holds one count of this clone. This chain links TRBV5-6 with TRBJ2-3; possible D gene TRBD1, 6 bases. Trimming shortened V by 1 base and J by 5 bases, and 17 bases separated the two germline ends. This CDR3 comprises 16 residues. The V gene's germline CDR1 is SGHDT and CDR2 YYEEEE. CDR3 bases: TGTGCCAGCAGCTTGCTAGGAACAGGGAAGGGAGATACGCAGTATTTT. This gives the protein CASSLLGTGKGDTQYF.

The rearrangement links TRBV6-4 to TRBJ2-7; possibly TRBD1 for D (5 bases). The V end lost 10 bases, the J end lost 2 bases, and 18 bases lay between the germline ends. Germline assignment: CDR1 MRHNA and CDR2 SNTAGT. The CDR3 contains 14 residues. CDR3 nucleotides: TGTGCCAAATACCGGGCAGGGCGAACCTACGAGCAGTACTTC. It specifies CAKYRAGRTYEQYF.

CDR3 bases: TGTGCCAGCAGCTTGGTATCTAGACTTGGTGAGCAGTTCTTC. Translation: CASSLVSRLGEQFF. The J gene is TRBJ2-1, the V gene TRBV5-6; D gene ambiguous. CDR3 length: 14 residues. Trimming left V 0 bases short and J 9 bases short, with 13 bases between. Germline V gives CDR1 SGHDT, CDR2 YYEEEE.